These T cell receptor beta chains were read from a single sample in a study of blood T cell repertoires in COVID-19. TCRdb's table, derived via immunoSEQ multiplex PCR, lists solely in-frame clones and lacks some. The data show 150,000 to 250,000 clones, roughly 90% seen once. The sequenced sample consisted of PBMCs or T cells enriched from blood (not recorded which). These receptors were taken from a woman aged 30 to 39 who had recovered from COVID-19. The CDR3 runs from the conserved cysteine through the conserved F or W. A D gene is named only where the DNA matches it firmly. Clone size is shown for a subset of rows, as once, few, many or a class of expanded clone.

TRBD1	TRBJ1-1	.	TRBV28	CASSPPSDRADTEAFF	TGTGCCAGCAGTCCCCCTTCGGACAGGGCGGACACTGAAGCTTTCTTT
TRBD1	TRBJ2-2	.	TRBV4-3	CASSQDSRGLFGGELFF	TGCGCCAGCAGCCAAGATTCGAGGGGGCTTTTCGGCGGGGAGCTGTTTTTT
TRBD1	TRBJ1-1	.	TRBV19	CASSPGTGGISTEAFF	TGTGCCAGTAGTCCGGGGACAGGGGGAATCAGCACTGAAGCTTTCTTT
.	TRBJ1-2	.	TRBV5-4	CASSLGSGGAYGYTF	TGTGCCAGCAGCTTGGGTTCGGGGGGGGCCTATGGCTACACCTTC
.	TRBJ1-1	.	TRBV3-1/TRBV3-2	CASSQVTRTEAFF	TGTGCCAGCAGCCAAGTTACGCGGACTGAAGCTTTCTTT
.	TRBJ2-5	.	TRBV7-2	CASSLGGSQETQYF	TGTGCCAGCAGCTTAGGAGGGAGTCAAGAGACCCAGTACTTC
TRBD1	TRBJ1-4	.	TRBV19	CASRTGPLNEKLFF	TGTGCCAGTAGGACAGGGCCCCTTAATGAAAAACTGTTTTTT
.	TRBJ1-2	.	TRBV30	CAWSSADNRGYTF	TGTGCCTGGAGCTCGGCGGACAACAGGGGCTACACCTTC
TRBD1	TRBJ2-7	.	TRBV7-6	CASSSGDRGWDEQYF	TGTGCCAGCAGCTCCGGGGACAGGGGGTGGGACGAGCAGTACTTC
TRBD1	TRBJ1-5	.	TRBV2	CASSLDRGGLQPQHF	TGTGCCAGCAGTCTCGACAGGGGAGGCCTTCAGCCCCAGCATTTT
.	TRBJ1-2	.	TRBV27	CASSPRTGANYGYTF	TGTGCCAGCAGTCCCCGGACGGGAGCTAACTATGGCTACACCTTC
.	TRBJ1-2	.	TRBV10-3	CAISEADRTQHF	TGTGCCATCAGTGAGGCTGACAGGACCCAGCACTTC
TRBD1	TRBJ2-7	many	TRBV9	CASSEKGQAYEQYF	TGTGCCAGCAGCGAAAAAGGACAGGCCTACGAGCAGTACTTC
TRBD2	TRBJ2-3	.	TRBV29-1	CSVLAGEGGTDTQYF	TGCAGCGTTCTAGCGGGGGAGGGGGGCACAGATACGCAGTATTTT
.	TRBJ2-3	.	TRBV21-1	CASSKSYWSSDRTPSTDTQYF	TGTGCCAGCAGCAAATCGTATTGGAGTTCCGACAGGACCCCTAGCACAGATACGCAGTATTTT
.	TRBJ1-5	.	TRBV18	CASSPREVHQPQHF	TGTGCCAGCTCACCGAGGGAAGTGCATCAGCCCCAGCATTTT
.	TRBJ2-5	.	TRBV5-1	CASSLLGAESGETQYF	TGCGCCAGCAGCTTGTTGGGGGCCGAATCGGGAGAGACCCAGTACTTC
.	TRBJ1-2	once	TRBV29-1	CSVAVGGNYGYTF	TGCAGCGTTGCCGTTGGCGGGAACTATGGCTACACCTTC
.	TRBJ2-7	.	TRBV11-2	CASSQGQSYEQYF	TGTGCCAGCAGCCAAGGACAGTCCTACGAGCAGTACTTC
.	TRBJ1-2	few	TRBV6-2/TRBV6-3	CASSYVEGYGYTF	TGTGCCAGCAGTTACGTGGAGGGGTATGGCTACACCTTC
.	TRBJ1-2	.	TRBV29-1	CSVQGPDGYTF	TGCAGCGTTCAGGGCCCCGATGGCTACACCTTC
.	TRBJ1-1	.	TRBV18	CASSPIGGGEAFF	TGTGCCAGCTCACCTATAGGGGGGGGTGAAGCTTTCTTT
.	TRBJ1-5	.	TRBV19	CASSLVHSNQPQHF	TGTGCCAGTAGTCTAGTACATAGCAATCAGCCCCAGCATTTT
TRBD2	TRBJ2-5	once	TRBV7-9	CASSVNQLAGVQETQYF	TGTGCCAGCAGCGTAAATCAACTAGCGGGGGTACAAGAGACCCAGTACTTC
.	TRBJ2-7	few	TRBV14	CASSQVGLGAEQYF	TGTGCCAGCAGCCAAGTGGGGCTAGGTGCCGAGCAGTACTTC
.	TRBJ1-1	.	TRBV9	CASSETDTEAFF	TGTGCCAGCAGCGAGACAGATACTGAAGCTTTCTTT
.	TRBJ1-6	.	TRBV5-1	CASSPGRNYNSPLHF	TGCGCCAGCAGCCCGGGGAGGAACTATAATTCACCCCTCCACTTT
.	TRBJ2-6	.	TRBV2	CASSELSAGANVLTF	TGTGCCAGCAGTGAATTAAGCGCCGGGGCCAACGTCCTGACTTTC